This T cell receptor (beta chain) was recorded in a study of blood T cell repertoires in COVID-19. For the study at large: Donors in the United States, Italy and Spain gave samples during acute or convalescent COVID-19. The analysed material was cDNA or gDNA that came from T cells, B-cell-depleted T cells, or PBMCs.

Original methodology: Using reference gene primer amplification, nucleated cell counts were estimated. Libraries were prepared by immunoSEQ multiplex PCR; TCRdb keeps only in-frame clonotypes and omits some of them. That table gives V, J and clone size, and the DNA gave D and trimming. The table has 150,000 or so clones, around 87% seen once. The sample consisted of peripheral blood. This receptor was taken from an elderly man with acute or convalescent COVID-19.

CDR3 region: CASRPGQTHGYTF. The DNA of the CDR3 is TGTGCCAGTAGACCGGGACAGACACATGGCTACACCTTC. The chain joins TRBV19 to TRBJ1-2, with 7 bases matching TRBD1. The CDR3 is 13 amino acids. The germline CDR1 and CDR2 sequences are LNHDA and SQIVND (reference sequence). Trimming at V came to 6 bases and at J to 6 bases, leaving 7 bases not matched to a gene. The full variable domain, its missing parts supplied by reference TRBV19 and TRBJ1-2, is DGGITQSPKYLFRKEGQNVTLSCEQNLNHDAMYWYRQDPGQGLRLIYYSQIVNDFQKGDIAEGYSVSREKKESFPLTVTSAQKNPTAFYLCASRPGQTHGYTFGSGTRLTVV.